A selection of T cell receptor beta chains follows, all from one sample in a study of cytomegalovirus exposure and HLA in healthy donors. The table came from immunoSEQ multiplex PCR; TCRdb's copy has only in-frame clones and leaves some out. This table holds 120,000 to 150,000 clones, roughly 80% found once. Sequenced sample: PBMCs. These TCRs come from a woman aged 40-49 years in good health and CMV-seropositive. Each CDR3 is given with its conserved first and last residue. A D gene is named only where the DNA matches it firmly. The size of a clone is reported for some rows only, either as once, few or many, or as a class for expanded clones.

NA,TRBV27,NA,TRBJ1-5,13,TGTGCCAGCAGTTATATGAGCAATCAGCCCCAGCATTTT,CASSYMSNQPQHF
NA,TRBV6-1,TRBD1,TRBJ2-1,14,TGTGCCAGCAATAGGGACAGCTCCTACAATGAGCAGTTCTTC,CASNRDSSYNEQFF
NA,TRBV12-5,TRBD2,TRBJ2-3,18,TGTGCTAGTGGCCTACTAGCGGGGGGTCCCTCGGGCACAGATACGCAGTATTTT,CASGLLAGGPSGTDTQYF
NA,TRBV4-1,TRBD1,TRBJ1-2,17,TGCGCCAGCAGCCAAGATCAACTAAACCGGGACAGGGGGGTTTACACCTTC,CASSQDQLNRDRGVYTF
once,TRBV5-1,TRBD2,TRBJ2-7,15,TGCGCCAGCAGCGCGGGAGCGGGGGACCCCTACGAGCAGTACTTC,CASSAGAGDPYEQYF
NA,TRBV5-1,TRBD2,TRBJ2-1,14,TGCGCCAGCAGCTTTTGGACTAGTGGGAATGAGCAGTTCTTC,CASSFWTSGNEQFF
NA,TRBV6-1,NA,TRBJ1-4,14,TGTGCCAGCAGTGAACGGTTGCGGGATGAAAAACTGTTTTTT,CASSERLRDEKLFF
NA,TRBV6-1,NA,TRBJ1-2,14,TGTGCCAGCAGTGAACCGCCAACCACCGTCAGACATACCTTC,CASSEPPTTVRHTF
NA,TRBV5-4,TRBD2,TRBJ2-3,18,TGTGCCAGCAGCTTGGTTGCGGGGGTCAACCTCAGCACAGATACGCAGTATTTT,CASSLVAGVNLSTDTQYF
NA,TRBV2,TRBD2,TRBJ2-5,16,TGTGCCAGCAGTGCGAGACTAGCCAACCTCCAAGAGACCCAGTACTTC,CASSARLANLQETQYF
NA,TRBV27,TRBD2,TRBJ2-5,16,TGTGCCAGCAGTCCAGGACTAGCGGCAGTACAAGAGACCCAGTACTTC,CASSPGLAAVQETQYF
NA,TRBV9,TRBD1,TRBJ1-5,14,TGTGCCAGCAGCGCATCGGGACAGGGAAAGCCCCAGCATTTT,CASSASGQGKPQHF
NA,TRBV12-5,NA,TRBJ1-5,15,TGTGCTAGTGAATTGACCGGGGATAGCAATCAGCCCCAGCATTTT,CASELTGDSNQPQHF